A selection of T cell receptor beta chains follows, all from one sample in a study of yellow fever vaccine responses in identical twins. One entry per CDR3 protein results from TCRdb running MiXCR on the RT-PCR reads. The sample consists of around 16,000 distinct CDR3 sequences, roughly 80% of them appearing once. The sample here was T cells from blood (PBMCs), unsorted or a sorted subset (not recorded which), taken before or after yellow fever vaccination (not recorded which). These receptors were collected from a woman in her late teens or twenties who received the yellow fever vaccine. Both conserved end residues are part of each CDR3. The D gene is left open where the match is weak. Not every row has a clone size; where given, it reads once, few, many or a size class.

j_call clone_size d_call v_call cdr3_aa cdr3_nt
TRBJ1-6 NA TRBD1 TRBV29-1 CSVADRGGNSPLHF TGCAGCGTTGCTGACAGGGGAGGTAATTCACCCCTCCACTTT
TRBJ2-7 NA NA TRBV18 CASSLGRAYEQYF TGTGCCAGCTCACTAGGACGGGCCTACGAGCAGTACTTC
TRBJ2-1 NA NA TRBV29-1 CSVVFYNEQFF TGCAGCGTTGTTTTTTACAATGAGCAGTTCTTC
TRBJ2-3 NA NA TRBV15 CATSRDPGRSDTQYF TGTGCCACCAGCAGAGATCCAGGGAGGTCAGATACGCAGTATTTT
TRBJ2-2 NA NA TRBV11-3 CASSLNAPTTGELFF TGTGCCAGCAGCTTAAACGCACCCACCACCGGGGAGCTGTTTTTT
TRBJ2-3 NA TRBD2 TRBV6-1 CASSRLAGGTDTQYF TGTGCCAGCAGCAGACTAGCGGGGGGCACAGATACGCAGTATTTT
TRBJ2-7 NA TRBD1 TRBV18 CASGATGVFSYEQYF TGTGCCAGCGGGGCGACAGGGGTGTTTTCCTACGAGCAGTACTTC
TRBJ1-3 NA NA TRBV10-3 CAISPLVGPTGNTIYF TGTGCCATCAGTCCCCTGGTCGGACCCACTGGAAACACCATATATTTT
TRBJ2-3 NA TRBD2 TRBV7-2 CASSLRLAASTDTQYF TGTGCCAGCAGCTTACGCCTAGCGGCTAGCACAGATACGCAGTATTTT
TRBJ1-4 NA NA TRBV20-1 CSARSGVAEKLFF TGCAGTGCTAGGTCGGGGGTTGCTGAAAAACTGTTTTTT
TRBJ2-4 NA TRBD2 TRBV7-9 CASSPAGPDIQYF TGTGCCAGCAGCCCAGCGGGACCGGACATTCAGTACTTC
TRBJ2-1 once TRBD2 TRBV15 CATSRSASGYNEQFF TGTGCCACCAGCAGATCAGCTAGCGGTTACAATGAGCAGTTCTTC
TRBJ2-1 NA NA TRBV5-1 CASSPPAGFEQFF TGCGCCAGCAGCCCGCCGGCGGGGTTTGAGCAGTTCTTC
TRBJ2-3 NA NA TRBV12-3/TRBV12-4 CASSFDGSSTDTQYF TGTGCCAGCAGTTTTGACGGATCTAGCACAGATACGCAGTATTTT
TRBJ1-2 NA TRBD1 TRBV12-3/TRBV12-4 CASSFPDRVSDGYTF TGTGCCAGCAGTTTCCCGGACAGGGTTTCGGATGGCTACACCTTC
TRBJ2-5 NA NA TRBV12-3/TRBV12-4 CASSSSPLQETQYF TGTGCCAGCAGTTCCAGTCCCCTTCAAGAGACCCAGTACTTC
TRBJ2-1 NA TRBD2 TRBV10-1 CASSAGGPGNEQFF TGCGCCAGCAGTGCGGGAGGGCCGGGAAATGAGCAGTTCTTC
TRBJ2-2 NA NA TRBV11-3 CASSVQGSGTGELFF TGTGCCAGCAGCGTACAGGGATCAGGCACCGGGGAGCTGTTTTTT
TRBJ2-1 NA NA TRBV23-1 CASTLTGGGAPYNEQFF TGCGCCAGCACCCTCACCGGGGGTGGGGCACCCTACAATGAGCAGTTCTTC
TRBJ2-7 few NA TRBV29-1 CSVVDSYEQYF TGCAGCGTTGTTGACAGCTACGAGCAGTACTTC
TRBJ2-5 NA TRBD2 TRBV4-3 CASSQALAGGTQETQYF TGCGCCAGCAGCCAAGCGCTAGCGGGAGGTACGCAAGAGACCCAGTACTTC
TRBJ2-5 NA NA TRBV30 CAWSDGTVAIKETQYF TGTGCCTGGAGTGATGGGACTGTCGCGATAAAAGAGACCCAGTACTTC
TRBJ1-5 NA NA TRBV18 CASSKTQGNQPQHF TGTGCCAGCTCAAAAACGCAGGGAAATCAGCCCCAGCATTTT
TRBJ2-1 NA TRBD1 TRBV18 CASSRDRGNNEQFF TGTGCCAGCTCACGAGACAGGGGTAACAATGAGCAGTTCTTC
TRBJ2-7 NA NA TRBV5-1 CASSYRDTNYEQYF TGCGCCAGCAGCTACCGGGACACTAACTACGAGCAGTACTTC
TRBJ1-4 NA NA TRBV28 CASNTPLDSYNEKLFF TGTGCCAGCAATACCCCTTTGGACAGCTATAATGAAAAACTGTTTTTT
TRBJ2-7 NA TRBD1 TRBV29-1 CSVEGTGTYEQYF TGCAGCGTGGAGGGGACAGGTACCTACGAGCAGTACTTC
TRBJ2-3 NA TRBD1 TRBV27 CASSTRQGLGVTDTQYF TGTGCCAGCAGTACCCGACAGGGCTTAGGAGTAACAGATACGCAGTATTTT
TRBJ1-1 NA NA TRBV21-1 CASSKGAHEAFF TGTGCCAGCAGCAAAGGCGCCCATGAAGCTTTCTTT
TRBJ1-5 NA NA TRBV28 CASSLPSGGKQPQHF TGTGCCAGCAGTTTACCCTCGGGGGGGAAGCAGCCCCAGCATTTT
TRBJ1-1 NA NA TRBV7-7 CASSLNSNTEAFF TGTGCTAGCAGCTTGAACAGTAACACTGAAGCTTTCTTT